This T cell receptor beta chain was obtained from a study of blood T cells in healthy people across ages. The second PCR ran roughly 7 to 12 cycles with a sample-barcoded 5' primer and J-beta primers. Via MiXCR, TCRdb re-called the 5' RACE reads, giving one row per CDR3 protein. The sample has 1.4 million to 1.5 million distinct CDR3 sequences, roughly 40% seen once. This clonotype has a handful of counts. The CDR3 runs to 14 residues. The germline CDR1 and CDR2 sequences are SGHRS and YFSETQ. With 1 base removed from V and 2 bases from J, the gap between germline ends came to 7 bases. The sequenced sample consisted of blood. The receptor comes from a woman between 18 and 29 years old in good health. The V gene is TRBV5-1, the J gene TRBJ2-1, with D uncertain. For the CDR3, the DNA is TGCGCCAGCAGCTTGAGCGAGGCCTACAATGAGCAGTTCTTC. It translates to CASSLSEAYNEQFF. Combining the CDR3 with reference TRBV5-1 and TRBJ2-1 gives the whole variable domain KAGVTQTPRYLIKTRGQQVTLSCSPISGHRSVSWYQQTPGQGLQFLFEYFSETQRNKGNFPGRFSGRQFSNSRSEMNVSTLELGDSALYLCASSLSEAYNEQFFGPGTRLTVL.